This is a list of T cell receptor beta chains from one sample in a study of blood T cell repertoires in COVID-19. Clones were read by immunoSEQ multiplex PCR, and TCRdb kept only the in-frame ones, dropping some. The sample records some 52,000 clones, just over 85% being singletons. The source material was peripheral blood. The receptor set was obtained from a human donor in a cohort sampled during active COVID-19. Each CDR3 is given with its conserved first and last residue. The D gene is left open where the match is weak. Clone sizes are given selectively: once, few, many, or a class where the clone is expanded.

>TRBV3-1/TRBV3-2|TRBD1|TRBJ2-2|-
TGTGCCAGCAGTCTCGCGGGACAGGGGGCCGGCGGGGAGCTGTTTTTT
CASSLAGQGAGGELFF
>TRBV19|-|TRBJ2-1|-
TGTGCCAGTAGTATTAAGTCAGATCACTACAATGAGCAGTTCTTC
CASSIKSDHYNEQFF
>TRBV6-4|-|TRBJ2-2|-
TGTGCCAGCAGTGACTCCGGCACCGGGGAGCTGTTTTTT
CASSDSGTGELFF
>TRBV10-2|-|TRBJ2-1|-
TGCGCCAGCAGTGATAGGACTTCCTCCTACAATGAGCAGTTCTTC
CASSDRTSSYNEQFF
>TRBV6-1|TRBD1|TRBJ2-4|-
TGTGCCAGCAGTGAAAATGGTGGACAGGGCTCGGACATTCAGTACTTC
CASSENGGQGSDIQYF
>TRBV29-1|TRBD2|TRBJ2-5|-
TGCAGCGTTGAACCGTGGACTAGCGGGAGGACCCAGTACCAAGAGACCCAGTACTTC
CSVEPWTSGRTQYQETQYF
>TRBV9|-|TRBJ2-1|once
TGTGCCAGCAGCGCCGGACAGAGCGCCTACAATGAGCAGTTCTTC
CASSAGQSAYNEQFF
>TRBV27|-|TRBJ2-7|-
TGTGCCAGCAGTTTCCGCGGGACGGTCTACGAGCAGTACTTC
CASSFRGTVYEQYF
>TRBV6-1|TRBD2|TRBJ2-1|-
TGTGCCAGCAGTGAATCGGGACTAGCCTACAATGAGCAGTTCTTC
CASSESGLAYNEQFF
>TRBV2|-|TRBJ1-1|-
TGTGCCAGCAAAAAACAGCCTAACACTGAAGCTTTCTTT
CASKKQPNTEAFF
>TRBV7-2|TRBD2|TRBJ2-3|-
TGTGCCAGCAGCTTAAGGCTAGCGGGGGAGGATACGCAGTATTTT
CASSLRLAGEDTQYF
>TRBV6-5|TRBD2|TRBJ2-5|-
TGTGCCAGCAGTTCACCGGGACTAGGGGGGGAGACCCAGTACTTC
CASSSPGLGGETQYF
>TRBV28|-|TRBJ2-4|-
TGTGCCAGCAGTTCACCCGGGACCCCAGGGGACATTCAGTACTTC
CASSSPGTPGDIQYF
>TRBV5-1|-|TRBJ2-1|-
TGCGCCAGCAGCTTGGGTCTAAGCGGGTACGATGAGCAGTTCTTC
CASSLGLSGYDEQFF
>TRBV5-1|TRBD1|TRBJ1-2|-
TGCGCCAGCAGCTTAGCCGGGGGACAGGGGGCGCGAGGCTACACCTTC
CASSLAGGQGARGYTF
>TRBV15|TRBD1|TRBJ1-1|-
TGTGCCACCAGCGAATGGGACAGGGACACTGAAGCTTTCTTT
CATSEWDRDTEAFF
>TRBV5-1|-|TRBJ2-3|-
TGCGCCAGCAGTCCAACAGGTCCGAGCACAGATACGCAGTATTTT
CASSPTGPSTDTQYF
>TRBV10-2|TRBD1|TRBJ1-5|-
TGCGCCAGCAGTGAGGGGACAGGGAGTAATCAGCCCCAGCATTTT
CASSEGTGSNQPQHF
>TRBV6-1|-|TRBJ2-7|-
TGTGCCAGCAGTGAAGAAAGGACATCATGGAGCTCCTACGAGCAGTACTTC
CASSEERTSWSSYEQYF
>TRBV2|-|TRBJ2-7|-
TGTGCCAGCAGTCCCCTCTACGAGCAGTACTTC
CASSPLYEQYF
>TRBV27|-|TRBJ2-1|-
TGTGCCAGCAGTCCCGGGACAACGGAGCAGTTCTTC
CASSPGTTEQFF
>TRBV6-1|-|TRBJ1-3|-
TGTGCCAGCAGTGAGGCCAGGGTTGGAAACACCATATATTTT
CASSEARVGNTIYF
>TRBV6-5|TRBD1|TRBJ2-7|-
TGTGCCAGCAGTATCCGAGGACAGGGTTTCGAGCAGTACTTC
CASSIRGQGFEQYF
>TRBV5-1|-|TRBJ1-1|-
TGCGCCAGCAGCTTGGCCCTGGGAGCTGAAGCTTTCTTT
CASSLALGAEAFF
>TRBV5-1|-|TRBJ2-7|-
TGCGCCAGCAGCCCGGCCCTAACGGGGGAGACCTACGAGCAGTACTTC
CASSPALTGETYEQYF
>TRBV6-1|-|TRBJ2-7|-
TGTGCCAGCAGTGAAGTGGGCCCTTACGAGCAGTACTTC
CASSEVGPYEQYF
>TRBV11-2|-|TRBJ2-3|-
TGTGCCAGCAGCTACGGGGGGCCGGAGGGTACGCAGTATTTT
CASSYGGPEGTQYF
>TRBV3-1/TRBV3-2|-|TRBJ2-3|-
TGTGCCAGCAGCCAGTGGGTAGCGTCGGATGGGGCAGATACGCAGTATTTT
CASSQWVASDGADTQYF
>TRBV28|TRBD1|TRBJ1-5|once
TGTGCCAGCAGTTTCCGGACAGGGGGTTTTCGCAATCAGCCCCAGCATTTT
CASSFRTGGFRNQPQHF
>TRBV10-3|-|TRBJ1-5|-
TGTGCCATCAGTGATAACGGGGGGGATCAGCCCCAGCATTTT
CAISDNGGDQPQHF
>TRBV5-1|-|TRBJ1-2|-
TGCGCCAGCAGCTTGGACCAGAGGGGGGGCAATGGCTACACCTTC
CASSLDQRGGNGYTF
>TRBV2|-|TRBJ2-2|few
TGTGCCAGCAGTGGTTACGCAGCGAACACCGGGGAGCTGTTTTTT
CASSGYAANTGELFF
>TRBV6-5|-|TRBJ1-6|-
TGTGCCAGCAGTCTACGGAGGTTTGGGGATTCACCCCTCCACTTT
CASSLRRFGDSPLHF
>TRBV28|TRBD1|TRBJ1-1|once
TGTGCCAGCACCCCCGGGACAGGGGCGAACACTGAAGCTTTCTTT
CASTPGTGANTEAFF
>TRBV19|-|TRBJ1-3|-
TGTGCCAGTAAGCCCGGGACTCATGGAAACACCATATATTTT
CASKPGTHGNTIYF
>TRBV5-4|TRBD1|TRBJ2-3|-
TGTGCCAGCAGCTTGCGGACAGGGGGGAGCACAGATACGCAGTATTTT
CASSLRTGGSTDTQYF
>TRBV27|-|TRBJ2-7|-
TGTGCCAGCAGTGGCGGGCCCACAGCCTACGAGCAGTACTTC
CASSGGPTAYEQYF
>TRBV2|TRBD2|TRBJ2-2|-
TGTGCCAGCGCCGGGAGGGCGGACACCGGGGAGCTGTTTTTT
CASAGRADTGELFF
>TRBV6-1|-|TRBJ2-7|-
TGTGCCAGCAGTGAGGGGAGATCCTACGAGCAGTACTTC
CASSEGRSYEQYF
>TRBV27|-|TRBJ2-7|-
TGTGCCAGCAGTTTATTCGGCAGGGCCTCCTACGAGCAGTACTTC
CASSLFGRASYEQYF
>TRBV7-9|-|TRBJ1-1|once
TGTGCCAGCAGCTTAGCCGGGACTAAGAATGAAGCTTTCTTT
CASSLAGTKNEAFF
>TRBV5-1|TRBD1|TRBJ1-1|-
TGCGCCAGCAACCCTGTAAGGGGGCCGGGCACTGAAGCTTTCTTT
CASNPVRGPGTEAFF
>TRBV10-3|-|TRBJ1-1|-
TGTGCCATCAGTGGATGGCAGGCGAACACTGAAGCTTTCTTT
CAISGWQANTEAFF
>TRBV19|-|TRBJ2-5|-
TGTGCCAGTAGTAAGACAGAACAAGAGACCCAGTACTTC
CASSKTEQETQYF
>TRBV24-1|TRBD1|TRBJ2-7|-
TGTGCCACCAGTGAACCCGGACAGGGGGCTGAGGAGCAGTACTTC
CATSEPGQGAEEQYF
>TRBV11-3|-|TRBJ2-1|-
TGTGCCAGCAGCTTAGGGCAGGGCAGTGAGCAGTTCTTC
CASSLGQGSEQFF
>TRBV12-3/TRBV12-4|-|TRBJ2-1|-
TGTGCCAGCATTAGCTCCTACAATGAGCAGTTCTTC
CASISSYNEQFF
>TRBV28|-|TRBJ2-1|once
TGTGCCAGCAGTTTACGGGTTGAGCAGTTCTTC
CASSLRVEQFF
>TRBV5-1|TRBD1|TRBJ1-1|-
TGCGCCAGCACCAGTTTAGGACAGGGAACGACTGAAGCTTTCTTT
CASTSLGQGTTEAFF
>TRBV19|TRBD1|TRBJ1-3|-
TGTGCCACCGACCCGACAGGGATGGGAAACACCATATATTTT
CATDPTGMGNTIYF
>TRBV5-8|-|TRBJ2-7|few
TGTGCCAGCAGCCCTATCCCGGGATGGACCAGGGGTAGCGAGCAGTACTTC
CASSPIPGWTRGSEQYF
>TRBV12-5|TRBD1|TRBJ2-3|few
TGTGCTAGTGGTATGGGACAGGGGGCGTCAGATACGCAGTATTTT
CASGMGQGASDTQYF
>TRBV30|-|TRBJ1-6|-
TGTGCCTGGAGCGGGGTAAGCTATAATTCACCCCTCCACTTT
CAWSGVSYNSPLHF
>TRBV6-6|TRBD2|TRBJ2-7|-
TGTGCCAGCAGTACACTAGCGGGGGGCAGATACGAGCAGTACTTC
CASSTLAGGRYEQYF
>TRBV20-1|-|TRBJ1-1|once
TGCAGTGCTAGCGGGGGGGAAGCTTTCTTT
CSASGGEAFF
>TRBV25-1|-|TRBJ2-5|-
TGTGCCAGCAGTGAGAATCCCAGGGAGACCCAGTACTTC
CASSENPRETQYF
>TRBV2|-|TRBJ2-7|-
TGTGCCAGCAGTGAATCCCTTCCCCCCTACGAGCAGTACTTC
CASSESLPPYEQYF